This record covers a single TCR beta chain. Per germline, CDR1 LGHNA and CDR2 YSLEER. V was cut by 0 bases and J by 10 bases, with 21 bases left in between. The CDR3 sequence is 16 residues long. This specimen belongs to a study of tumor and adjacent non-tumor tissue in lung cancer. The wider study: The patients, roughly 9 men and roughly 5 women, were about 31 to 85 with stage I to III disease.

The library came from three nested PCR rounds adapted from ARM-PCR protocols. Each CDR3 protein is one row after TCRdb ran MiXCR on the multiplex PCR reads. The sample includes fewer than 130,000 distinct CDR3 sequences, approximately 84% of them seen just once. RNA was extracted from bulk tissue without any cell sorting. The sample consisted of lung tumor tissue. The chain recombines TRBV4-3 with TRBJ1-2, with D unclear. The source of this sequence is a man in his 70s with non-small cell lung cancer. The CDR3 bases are TGCGCCAGCAGCCAAGATTCCTTGTGGTATCCGGGTGACTACACCTTC. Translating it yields CASSQDSLWYPGDYTF.